This TCR beta chain appears in the sequencing data of a study of T cells in Graves' hyperthyroidism and ophthalmopathy (dated by TCRdb to between 2018 and 2021). General notes on the study: Peripheral blood was collected at initial diagnosis, before any treatment. A discovery cohort of around 98 patients, approximately 45 with Graves' ophthalmopathy and 55 to 60 with stable Graves' hyperthyroidism, was used to find distinguishing TCR V-J signatures. Whether ophthalmopathy could be predicted prospectively was tested in an independent validation cohort made up of about 20 hyperthyroidism patients plus 17 patients who later progressed to ophthalmopathy. The 85 to 100 discovery patients were randomly split 7:3 into training and test sets. In addition, the study compared T-cell repertoires in thyroid tissue and in blood from roughly six Graves' hyperthyroidism patients. After sampling, hyperthyroidism patients received methimazole starting at 30 mg daily, and ophthalmopathy patients received high-dose intravenous methylprednisolone. The paper describes TCR Vbeta CDR3 sequencing of 120 to 150 peripheral blood samples, made up of 43 ophthalmopathy patients, 70 to 75 hyperthyroidism patients and some 17 progressor patients.

Looking up the germline V gene (reference sequence) yields CDR1 DFQATT and CDR2 SNEGSKA. The CDR3 contains 18 residues, cysteine and phenylalanine counted. Ophthalmopathy patients had moderately to severely active disease, Clinical Activity Score of at least 3, NOSPECS grade of at least 4, and duration under 3 months. Any patient with an uncontrolled infection, another autoimmune disease, pregnancy or lactation was excluded. Diagnoses were based on clinical symptoms, serum thyroxine and TRAb, thyroid ultrasound and orbital computed tomography. Ficoll-Paque density gradient centrifugation was used to isolate PBMCs from about 10 ml of fresh peripheral blood. Trizol reagent was used to extract total RNA, and RNA quality was then checked on an Agilent 2100 Bioanalyzer. Only one count was recorded for this clonotype. Its cognate antigen has yet to be identified. The DNA is omitted, as the CDR3 cannot be located on it reliably, and the CDR3 follows TCRdb's listing.

Amplification of TCR beta CDR3 regions was carried out from RNA transcripts. The TCR CDR3 was subjected to a first round of RT-PCR using the HTBI primer set and the Qiagen OneStep RT-PCR kit. Libraries were constructed in a second round of multiplex PCR, after which size selection and purification were carried out. The libraries were sequenced on an Illumina HiSeq2000 using paired-end 100 bp reads. The study's own analysis went as follows. SOAPnuke was used to process the raw data, throwing out any read that contained adapters or uncalled bases, had a mean Phred below 15, or lacked an exact constant-primer or identifier match. COPE v1.2.5 was used to merge the high-quality paired reads, and each unique nucleotide sequence was defined as a clonotype. MiTCR v1.1 was used to align the clonotypes against IMGT TRBV, TRBD and TRBJ reference segments. The analysis was restricted to V-J combinations with a frequency above 0.0001, which together covered about 99% of the repertoires. The TCS score was defined as F50 (clonal expansion) divided by E x V (chaos), with BLOSUM62-based TCRdist calculated between CDR3 peptides within each V-J. Welch's t-statistics and random forest reduced approximately 520 V-J features to about 12, which were used in a naive Bayes classifier (R e1071). TCRdb redid the processing of the public reads, applying fastp at Q25 and MiXCR, and retained in-frame beta chains. Identical CDR3 proteins give one entry, which carries the most common genes and DNA. The V and J calls and clone size come from TCRdb's table, not from the authors' own analysis. This sample gives 350,000 or so distinct CDR3 sequences in total; roughly 18% of them show up just once. 15% to 18% of the sample lies in the top ten.

General conclusions and limits of the study: A model built on a 13 V-J signature distinguished ophthalmopathy from stable hyperthyroidism, reaching around 88% sensitivity and 81.08% specificity in cross-validation and 80%/75% in testing. No statistical method was used to set the sample size in advance, and investigators knew the group allocation. During validation, the model predicted progression to ophthalmopathy a median of approximately six months ahead of onset, with almost 71% sensitivity and 72.22% specificity. Most expanded thyroid clonotypes (frequency above 0.001) were also found in blood, which suggests that blood repertoires may mirror thyroid immune responses.

This clonotype originated in a woman between 40 and 50 years old with Graves' ophthalmopathy. Sample: blood. The chain is assembled from TRBV20-1 and TRBJ1-2. The CDR3 region reads CSASGLNLSSGRGYGYTF.